This T cell receptor beta chain came from a study of chemoradiotherapy in HPV16-positive cancers. The CDR3 totals 17 residues. V was shortened by 4 bases and J by 5 bases, with 23 bases between the two germline ends. CDR1 MDHEN and CDR2 SYDVKM come from the germline V gene. The protocol was immunoSEQ multiplex PCR, while the TCRdb copy is restricted to in-frame clones and leaves out a portion. The sample includes around 9,200 clones, roughly 80% of them seen just once. The TCR sequence derives from a human donor with HPV-associated anogenital cancer. The sample was collected from a patient who underwent chemoradiotherapy. V and J are TRBV28 and TRBJ2-5; D may be TRBD1 (5 bases). The CDR3 sequence is CASSSRTAGHPRETQYF. In DNA form, the CDR3 reads TGTGCCAGCAGTTCCAGAACTGCAGGGCACCCCAGGGAGACCCAGTACTTC.